Described below is a single T cell receptor beta chain sequence and its context. The antigen remains undetermined. Other nucleotide sequences in the sample specify the same CDR3. The sample is drawn from a study of T cell repertoires in ileal Crohn's disease. Study information: Operated complications were stricturing disease (approximately 60%) and penetrating disease (approximately 39%). Study-level findings and limits: Mucosal expansions were suggested to be mainly CD8 T cells. Endoscopy was done a median approximately 6.7 months after surgery.

Profiling relied on immunoSEQ multiplex PCR, and the TCRdb table lists in-frame clones only, not all of them. This repertoire shows about 12,000 clones, 82% found once; its top ten account for roughly a tenth. Time point of the sample: neoterminal ileum biopsy at postoperative endoscopy, about 6 months after surgery. CDR3 size: 14 residues. Germline CDR1 MNHNS, CDR2 SASEGT. V was clipped by 1 base and J by 4 bases, with 8 bases between them. Sequenced input: ileal tissue. The chain employs TRBV6-1 and TRBJ1-5, with a tentative D call TRBD1 (5 bases). This clonotype was sampled from an adult with Crohn's disease. CDR3 DNA sequence: TGTGCCAGCAGTGAAGGGAACAGGAATCAGCCCCAGCATTTT. It translates to CASSEGNRNQPQHF.